Below are 9 T cell receptor beta chains sequenced from a single sample in a study of beta chain features in type 1 diabetes. Expressed TCRB transcripts were sequenced because the entire RNA isolate underwent reverse transcription. The assay was immunoSEQ multiplex PCR, and TCRdb's table has in-frame clones only and misses some. The sample carries some 900,000 clones, 17% recorded once. The sequenced material came from naive CD4+ T cells from blood. These receptors were taken from a woman younger than 35 in good health.

This clone was detected only a few times. The chain is built from TRBV5-1 and TRBJ2-5; 14 bases are shared with TRBD2. The J call is doubtful: the DNA matches TRBJ2-7 better. The germline V gene has CDR1 SGHRS and CDR2 YFSETQ. CDR3 length: 17 residues. CDR3 residues: CASSQGAGTSGRHEQYF. In nucleotides, the CDR3 is TGCGCCAGCAGTCAGGGGGCCGGGACTAGCGGGAGACACGAGCAGTACTTC.

The chain is built from TRBV15 and TRBJ2-7; the D gene could be TRBD1 or TRBD2 (5 bases each). V lost 1 base and J 4 bases, leaving 8 bases between the germline ends. This CDR3 region has 13 residues. CDR1 and CDR2 (germline): LNHNV, YYDKDF (reference sequence). The CDR3 is CATSRAGSYEQYF. CDR3 DNA: TGTGCCACCAGCAGAGCAGGGAGTTACGAGCAGTACTTC.

The chain has TRBV19 and TRBJ1-5, with a weak D call TRBD1 (6 bases). Between the trimmed V and J ends, which lost 9 bases and 3 bases, there was a span of 15 bases. This CDR3 is built from 14 residues. In germline, CDR1 is LNHDA, CDR2 SQIVND (reference sequence). CDR3: CASSGGFFNQPQHF. The CDR3 DNA reads TGTGCCAGCAGCGGGGGCTTCTTCAATCAGCCCCAGCATTTT.

A few counts support this clone. The rearrangement links TRBV28 to TRBJ1-5; weak D call: TRBD1 (5 bases). Trimming cost V 4 bases and J 8 bases, with 18 bases left between them. CDR3 length: 15 amino acids. Per the germline V gene, CDR1 is MDHEN and CDR2 is SYDVKM. The CDR3 loop reads CASSSPGTSGKPQHF. CDR3 bases: TGTGCCAGCAGTTCCCCCGGGACCTCCGGTAAGCCCCAGCATTTT.

V gene TRBV6-5 combines with J gene TRBJ1-1; D possibly corresponds to TRBD1 (5 bases). Germline CDR1 reads MNHEY; CDR2 reads SVGAGI. V dropped 7 bases and J dropped 1 base, with 13 bases sitting between them. This CDR3 region has 14 residues. CDR3 coding DNA: TGTGCCAGCACCTCTCTTCAGGGGAACACTGAAGCTTTCTTT. This gives the protein CASTSLQGNTEAFF.

The chain is built from TRBV27 and TRBJ2-5; tentatively, D is TRBD1 or TRBD2 (5 bases each). V dropped 2 bases and J dropped 3 bases, with 10 bases sitting between them. This CDR3 comprises 14 residues. CDR1 MNHEY and CDR2 SMNVEV come from the germline V gene (reference sequence). CDR3 sequence: CASSLQGPKETQYF. The DNA for the CDR3 is TGTGCCAGCAGTTTACAGGGACCCAAAGAGACCCAGTACTTC.

There are a few counts of this clone. V and J are TRBV14 and TRBJ1-5; TRBD1 agrees at 9 bases. The germline V gene encodes CDR1 SGHDN and CDR2 FVKESK. V lost 4 bases to trimming and J lost 2 bases; unmatched junction nucleotides: 18. CDR3 length equals 20 residues. The CDR3 loop reads CASSRKGTGLESSRNQPQHF. The CDR3 DNA reads TGTGCCAGCAGCCGAAAGGGGACAGGGCTCGAATCGTCGCGCAATCAGCCCCAGCATTTT.

This clone has a single count. The rearrangement uses TRBV11-2 and TRBJ2-2; D is unresolved. The length of the CDR3 is 15 residues. CDR1 is SGHAT, CDR2 FQNNGV, per germline. The V gene lost 2 bases and the J gene lost 1 base, with 8 bases spanning the gap. CDR3 in DNA: TGTGCCAGCAGCTTACTCCGCCAGAACACCGGGGAGCTGTTTTTT. This gives the protein CASSLLRQNTGELFF.

The genes are TRBV6-1 and TRBJ2-3; tentatively, D is TRBD2 (6 bases). CDR3 length equals 14 residues. The germline CDR1 and CDR2 sequences are MNHNS and SASEGT. V was trimmed by 6 bases and J by 2 bases, leaving 12 bases between them. The DNA for the CDR3 is TGTGCCAGCAGATGGGGGGATTACACAGATACGCAGTATTTT. Its translation is CASRWGDYTDTQYF.